These 32 T cell receptor beta chains originate from one sample sequenced in a study of cytomegalovirus exposure and HLA in healthy donors. Clones were read by immunoSEQ multiplex PCR, and TCRdb kept only the in-frame ones, dropping some. The data contain 130,000 or so clones, 89% of them singletons. Material: PBMCs. The origin of the receptors is a young woman in good health and CMV-seropositive.

V and J are TRBV28 and TRBJ2-3; 7 bases align to TRBD2. The germline V gene encodes CDR1 MDHEN and CDR2 SYDVKM. J lost 2 bases, V lost 3 bases, and 5 bases had no gene match. This CDR3 region has 15 residues. CDR3 sequence (DNA): TGTGCCAGCAGTTTGAAAGCGGGGTACACAGATACGCAGTATTTT. This translates into CASSLKAGYTDTQYF.

This clone was seen once. The chain combines TRBV7-9 with TRBJ1-4; D is ambiguous. Trimming took off 5 bases at V and 0 bases at J, with 19 bases between the two ends. The CDR3 has 18 amino acids. Germline CDR1 reads SEHNR; CDR2 reads FQNEAQ (reference sequence). CDR3 DNA sequence: TGTGCCAGCAGCCCACGTACGAGGTCCTATGCAACTAATGAAAAACTGTTTTTT. It specifies CASSPRTRSYATNEKLFF.

J is TRBJ1-1 and V is TRBV6-5, with 9 nucleotides matching TRBD1. CDR1 is MNHEY, CDR2 SVGAGI, per germline. The CDR3 is 14 amino acids. The junction had 5 bases not matched to a gene; V was cut back by 6 bases and J by 3 bases. CDR3: CASRDGQGYTEAFF. The CDR3 nucleotides are TGTGCCAGCAGGGACGGACAGGGGTACACTGAAGCTTTCTTT.

The chain uses TRBV11-2 and TRBJ1-5; TRBD1 matches at 9 bases. The CDR3 is 16 amino acids. Germline assignment: CDR1 SGHAT and CDR2 FQNNGV. The ends lost 6 bases at V and 4 bases at J; junction bases unmatched: 10. CDR3: CASSSGSGQGNQPQHF. CDR3 DNA: TGTGCCAGCAGTTCAGGATCGGGACAGGGTAATCAGCCCCAGCATTTT.

The chain uses TRBV10-3 and TRBJ1-1; D gene ambiguous. The V gene's germline CDR1 is ENHRY and CDR2 SYGVKD. The V gene lost 10 bases and the J gene lost 3 bases, with 18 bases spanning the gap. The CDR3 contains 14 residues. CDR3 region: CATYPDSKDTEAFF. The CDR3 DNA is TGTGCCACCTACCCGGACTCTAAGGACACTGAAGCTTTCTTT.

The chain is built from TRBV12-5 and TRBJ1-6; 10 bases agree with TRBD1. V gave up 3 bases and J gave up 8 bases; unmatched junction bases: 1. The V gene's germline CDR1 is LGHNT and CDR2 FRNRAP. This CDR3 has 14 residues. CDR3 bases: TGTGCTAGTGGTTTAGGGACAGGGGATTCACCCCTCCACTTT. It yields the protein CASGLGTGDSPLHF.

This clone appeared a few times. The chain recombines TRBV13 with TRBJ1-1; 9 bases are a match to TRBD1. Losses at the gene ends were 5 bases for V and 8 bases for J; bases not matched to a gene: 6. Germline-derived CDR1 and CDR2 are PRHDT and FYEKMQ (reference sequence). The CDR3 totals 13 residues. The DNA for the CDR3 is TGTGCCAGCAGCCCCGGGACAGGGTGGGAAGCTTTCTTT. Its translation is CASSPGTGWEAFF.

V is TRBV19 and J is TRBJ2-5; maybe TRBD1 (6 bases). The CDR3 totals 14 residues. Trimming pared 3 bases from V and 7 bases from J, leaving 15 bases between. Germline-derived CDR1 and CDR2 are LNHDA and SQIVND (reference sequence). In nucleotides, the CDR3 is TGTGCCAGTAGTATGGCAGGACAGCTCACGACCCAGTACTTC. This encodes CASSMAGQLTTQYF.

J is TRBJ1-2 and V is TRBV13; 12 bases agree with TRBD1. CDR1 is PRHDT, CDR2 FYEKMQ, per germline (reference sequence). With 1 base clipped from V and 6 bases from J, the junction kept 18 bases outside the gene matches. CDR3 length: 20 residues. CDR3 sequence: CASSLDWEPGQGAGKDGYTF. In DNA form, the CDR3 reads TGTGCCAGCAGCTTAGATTGGGAACCGGGACAGGGGGCCGGTAAAGATGGCTACACCTTC.

The rearrangement uses TRBV6-5 and TRBJ1-2; 9 bases align to TRBD1. This CDR3 has 14 residues. V was pared by 5 bases and J by 8 bases, with 9 bases of the junction left unmatched. Germline V gene sequence: CDR1 MNHEY, CDR2 SVGAGI. Here the CDR3 DNA reads TGTGCCAGCAGTCCTCCGGGACAGGGTGGCGGCTACACCTTC. The encoded protein is CASSPPGQGGGYTF.

V is TRBV11-2 and J is TRBJ1-2, with 7 bases aligning to TRBD1. The V and J ends lost 4 bases and 7 bases, in that order; junction bases with no gene match: 12. Germline V gives CDR1 SGHAT, CDR2 FQNNGV. The length of the CDR3 is 15 residues. This CDR3 is CASSYGRGRGSGYTF. CDR3 DNA sequence: TGTGCCAGCAGCTATGGAAGGGGGCGCGGCTCTGGCTACACCTTC.

The chain employs TRBV2 and TRBJ1-1; tentative D call: TRBD1 (5 bases). V dropped 4 bases and J dropped 1 base, with 7 bases sitting between them. Germline-derived CDR1 and CDR2 are SNHLY and FYNNEI. CDR3 length equals 13 residues. The CDR3 is CASSVGQNTEAFF. CDR3 coding DNA: TGTGCCAGCAGTGTAGGACAGAACACTGAAGCTTTCTTT.

The V gene is TRBV29-1, the J gene TRBJ2-5, with D possibly being TRBD2 (7 bases). The V end lost 8 bases, the J end lost 4 bases, and 14 bases lay between the germline ends. Germline loops: CDR1 SQVTM, CDR2 ANQGSEA. The CDR3 has 12 amino acids. Here the CDR3 reads CSSAGAPETQYF. DNA of the CDR3: TGCAGCTCGGCGGGGGCCCCAGAGACCCAGTACTTC.

The chain links TRBV29-1 to TRBJ2-7; possible D gene TRBD1, 7 bases. Germline V gene sequence: CDR1 SQVTM, CDR2 ANQGSEA. The CDR3 runs 12 residues. Trimming left V 2 bases short and J 4 bases short, with 9 bases between. CDR3 in amino acids: CSVESGGYEQYF. The CDR3 bases are TGCAGCGTTGAATCAGGGGGGTACGAGCAGTACTTC.

This clone came up once. V and J are TRBV19 and TRBJ2-7; TRBD1 might be the D (5 bases). V lost 7 bases and J lost 4, with 8 bases in between. CDR3 length: 11 residues. The germline V gene encodes CDR1 LNHDA and CDR2 SQIVND (reference sequence). CDR3 sequence reads: CASTDSYEQYF. The DNA for the CDR3 is TGTGCCAGTACCGACAGTTACGAGCAGTACTTC.

The genes are TRBV11-2 and TRBJ1-2, with unresolved D. Trimming took 0 bases from V and 5 from J, leaving 13 bases between them. CDR1 SGHAT and CDR2 FQNNGV come from the germline V gene. This CDR3 region has 15 residues. This CDR3 reads CASSLDWASTYGYTF. In DNA form, the CDR3 reads TGTGCCAGCAGCTTAGATTGGGCCAGCACATATGGCTACACCTTC.

This clone appeared once. The chain couples TRBV28 to TRBJ1-2; a possible D gene is TRBD1 (6 bases). Germline V gives CDR1 MDHEN, CDR2 SYDVKM. The CDR3 is 15 residues long. The V and J ends lost 5 bases and 3 bases respectively, with 16 bases between them. The CDR3 loop is CASSPGTREHYGYTF. The CDR3 nucleotides are TGTGCCAGCAGTCCGGGGACAAGGGAGCACTATGGCTACACCTTC.

The V and J genes are TRBV28 and TRBJ2-7; D is ambiguous. The length of the CDR3 is 12 residues. CDR1 and CDR2 from the germline V gene are MDHEN and SYDVKM. Deletions cut 5 bases from V and 6 bases from J, with 11 bases between. This CDR3 is CASSPDGGEQYF. CDR3 coding DNA: TGTGCCAGCAGTCCCGATGGCGGCGAGCAGTACTTC.

In DNA form, the CDR3 reads TGTGCCAGTAGTACCCAGCTAGGGGAGCCCCAGCATTTT. Amino acids: CASSTQLGEPQHF. This chain joins TRBV19 and TRBJ1-5; possible D gene TRBD1, 5 bases. Germline CDR1 and CDR2: LNHDA and SQIVND (reference sequence). This CDR3 is built from 13 residues. V was shortened by 4 bases and J by 8 bases, with 12 bases between the two germline ends.

The chain carries TRBV7-9 and TRBJ2-5; 11 bases map to TRBD2. CDR3 length: 17 residues. Per germline, CDR1 SEHNR and CDR2 FQNEAQ (reference sequence). V gave up 4 bases and J gave up 2 bases; unmatched junction bases: 9. This chain's CDR3 is CASSYERLAGYQETQYF. CDR3 nucleotides: TGTGCCAGCAGCTACGAACGACTAGCGGGGTATCAAGAGACCCAGTACTTC. The full variable domain, its missing parts supplied by reference TRBV7-9 and TRBJ2-5, is DTGVSQNPRHKITKRGQNVTFRCDPISEHNRLYWYRQTLGQGPEFLTYFQNEAQLEKSRLLSDRFSAERPKGSFSTLEIQRTEQGDSAMYLCASSYERLAGYQETQYFGPGTRLLVL.

This sequence joins TRBV6-6 and TRBJ2-4, with 10 bases identical to TRBD1. Germline V gene lookup returns CDR1 MNHNY and CDR2 SVGAGI (reference sequence). Trimming removed 2 bases from V and 10 bases from J; junction bases left unmatched: 8. The CDR3 contains 15 residues. The CDR3 reads CASSYKGQGTLIQYF. DNA of the CDR3: TGTGCCAGCAGTTACAAGGGACAGGGGACCTTGATTCAGTACTTC.

J is TRBJ2-2 and V is TRBV29-1, with 8 nucleotides matching TRBD1. V shed 6 bases and J 1 base; nucleotides not matched to a gene: 4. This CDR3 comprises 14 residues. The germline V gene encodes CDR1 SQVTM and CDR2 ANQGSEA. The DNA of the CDR3 is TGCAGCGTGGTAGACAGGGGGAACACCGGGGAGCTGTTTTTT. Protein product: CSVVDRGNTGELFF.

The chain carries TRBV7-9 and TRBJ1-2; TRBD1 aligns across 10 bases. The CDR3 is 18 residues long. Germline V gene sequence: CDR1 SEHNR, CDR2 FQNEAQ (reference sequence). J lost 4 bases, V lost 3 bases, and 14 bases had no gene match. This CDR3 reads CASSLPRDRGNVVYGYTF. As DNA, the CDR3 is TGTGCCAGCAGCTTGCCACGGGACAGGGGTAATGTGGTCTATGGCTACACCTTC.

The J gene is TRBJ1-2, the V gene TRBV6-5, with D possibly matching TRBD1 (6 bases). Germline assignment: CDR1 MNHEY and CDR2 SVGAGI. The CDR3 spans 14 residues. The V gene lost 6 bases and the J gene lost 7 bases, with 18 bases spanning the gap. In nucleotides, the CDR3 is TGTGCCAGCAGCCGAGGGGGGGGGCAGGCTGGCTACACCTTC. Encoded protein: CASSRGGGQAGYTF.

The rearrangement links TRBV27 to TRBJ2-2; 9 bases fit TRBD2. The germline gives CDR1 MNHEY, CDR2 SMNVEV (reference sequence). The V and J ends lost 5 bases and 2 bases, in that order; junction bases with no gene match: 12. The CDR3 consists of 18 residues. The CDR3 sequence is CASSPYLETSGNTGELFF. The CDR3 DNA sequence: TGTGCCAGCAGTCCCTATTTGGAGACTAGCGGAAACACCGGGGAGCTGTTTTTT.

The V call is TRBV5-4, the J call TRBJ2-7; 8 bases fit TRBD2. The CDR3 has 15 amino acids. Germline CDR1 and CDR2: SGHNT and YYREEE (reference sequence). V was pared by 4 bases and J by 10 bases, with 16 bases of the junction left unmatched. DNA for the CDR3: TGTGCCAGCAGCCCCGGGGAGCGGGGGCCCCTCCGACAGTACTTC. Translated, it gives CASSPGERGPLRQYF.

This clone was counted a few times. The CDR3: CAISEAASYEQYF. The CDR3 DNA follows: TGTGCCATCAGTGAAGCGGCCTCCTACGAGCAGTACTTC. The rearrangement joins TRBV10-3 to TRBJ2-7, with D maybe TRBD2 (5 bases). Trimming pared 3 bases from V and 0 bases from J, leaving 6 bases between. The CDR3 loop spans 13 amino acids. Germline CDR1 is ENHRY and CDR2 is SYGVKD.

This clone was recorded only once. The rearrangement links TRBV6-4 to TRBJ1-1, with 10 bases identical to TRBD1. The CDR3 has 13 residues. In germline, CDR1 is MRHNA, CDR2 SNTAGT. V lost 0 bases and J lost 10; bases outside the gene matches: 2. CDR3 residues: CASSDSTGGSAFF. The CDR3 DNA is TGTGCCAGCAGTGACTCGACAGGGGGCTCAGCTTTCTTT.

This chain joins TRBV7-6 and TRBJ2-3; TRBD2 matches at 9 bases. In germline, CDR1 is SGHVS, CDR2 FNYEAQ. The trim removed 1 base at V and 4 bases at J, leaving 6 bases unmatched. This CDR3 comprises 16 residues. The CDR3 DNA is TGTGCCAGCAGCTTAGGGTTAGCGGGGGCCGCAGATACGCAGTATTTT. It yields the protein CASSLGLAGAADTQYF.

The chain combines TRBV6-5 with TRBJ1-3; D uncertain. In germline, CDR1 is MNHEY, CDR2 SVGAGI. Between the trimmed V and J ends, which lost 6 bases and 4 bases, there was a span of 16 bases. This CDR3 is built from 15 residues. Here the CDR3 DNA reads TGTGCCAGCAGCCGCGGGGATGCGAGAGGAAACACCATATATTTT. Its protein product is CASSRGDARGNTIYF.

The rearrangement joins TRBV19 to TRBJ2-4; weak D call: TRBD1 (5 bases). The CDR3 totals 19 residues. V lost 5 bases and J 1 base, leaving 24 bases between the germline ends. Germline V CDR1 and CDR2: LNHDA, SQIVND (reference sequence). Here the CDR3 reads CASSGPVLPTARAKNIQYF. The CDR3 DNA is TGTGCCAGTAGTGGACCGGTACTCCCGACAGCCCGGGCCAAAAACATTCAGTACTTC. Full variable domain (rest looked up from reference TRBV19 and TRBJ2-4): DGGITQSPKYLFRKEGQNVTLSCEQNLNHDAMYWYRQDPGQGLRLIYYSQIVNDFQKGDIAEGYSVSREKKESFPLTVTSAQKNPTAFYLCASSGPVLPTARAKNIQYFGAGTRLSVL.

CDR3 sequence (DNA): TGTGCCAGCAGTTACTCGGGCCCGATCGGCATTCAGTACTTC. It specifies CASSYSGPIGIQYF. The rearrangement joins TRBV6-5 to TRBJ2-4; D is uncertain. The V and J ends lost 0 bases and 9 bases respectively, with 12 bases between them. The CDR3 is made up of 14 amino acids. From germline, CDR1 is MNHEY and CDR2 SVGAGI.